Following are 10 T cell receptor beta chains from one sample sequenced in a study of blood T cell repertoires in COVID-19. TCRdb keeps only in-frame clones here, not all; method: immunoSEQ multiplex PCR. The repertoire holds about 290,000 clones, with under 90% as singletons. The sequenced sample was PBMCs or T cells enriched from blood (not recorded which). These receptors were obtained from a woman between 35 and 50 years old who had recovered from COVID-19.

A word on this clone: The sample has other DNA sequences that encode this CDR3 too. The gene calls are TRBV7-8 and TRBJ1-5, with 7 bases aligning to TRBD1. Germline CDR1 is SGHVS and CDR2 is FQNEAQ. The ends lost 3 bases at V and 4 bases at J; junction bases unmatched: 6. This CDR3 has 15 residues. The CDR3 sequence: CASSLGAGGNQPQHF. CDR3 DNA: TGTGCCAGCAGCTTGGGGGCAGGGGGGAATCAGCCCCAGCATTTT.

V gene TRBV5-1 combines with J gene TRBJ1-1; 7 nucleotides match TRBD1. In germline, CDR1 is SGHRS, CDR2 YFSETQ. This CDR3 is built from 17 residues. Losses at the gene ends were 1 base for V and 6 bases for J; bases not matched to a gene: 15. The CDR3: CASSLFVVGRGESEAFF. CDR3 DNA: TGCGCCAGCAGCTTGTTTGTTGTGGGCAGGGGGGAATCTGAAGCTTTCTTT.

The V and J genes are TRBV6-5 and TRBJ1-6, with 7 positions matching TRBD1. The length of the CDR3 is 14 residues. Trimming removed 6 bases from V and 6 bases from J; junction bases left unmatched: 5. CDR1 and CDR2 from the germline V gene are MNHEY and SVGAGI. CDR3 coding DNA: TGTGCCAGCAGATCGACAGGGATTAATTCACCCCTCCACTTT. This gives the protein CASRSTGINSPLHF.

J is TRBJ2-3 and V is TRBV5-1; TRBD2 matches at 8 bases. Germline loops: CDR1 SGHRS, CDR2 YFSETQ. The CDR3 is made up of 16 amino acids. J was trimmed by 1 base and V by 3 bases; bases with no gene match: 7. The CDR3 DNA reads TGCGCCAGCAGCTCCCAAGCGGGGGCGGGCACAGATACGCAGTATTTT. Translating it yields CASSSQAGAGTDTQYF.

The chain employs TRBV7-3 and TRBJ1-3; weak D call: TRBD1 (6 bases). Germline CDR1 reads SGHTA; CDR2 reads FQGTGA. Trimming took 2 bases from V and 2 from J, leaving 13 bases between them. The CDR3 spans 16 residues. The DNA for the CDR3 is TGTGCCAGCAGCTTACAAGGGGGGGTCCCTGGAAACACCATATATTTT. Amino acid sequence: CASSLQGGVPGNTIYF.

The rearrangement joins TRBV28 to TRBJ1-1; tentatively, D is TRBD1 (6 bases). This CDR3 is 14 amino acids long. Germline CDR1 MDHEN, CDR2 SYDVKM. Trimming took off 4 bases at V and 3 bases at J, with 12 bases between the two ends. The CDR3 spells CASSYRDFDTEAFF. The DNA for the CDR3 is TGTGCCAGCAGTTACAGGGATTTCGACACTGAAGCTTTCTTT. Drawing the rest from reference TRBV28 and TRBJ1-1, the complete variable domain is DVKVTQSSRYLVKRTGEKVFLECVQDMDHENMFWYRQDPGLGLRLIYFSYDVKMKEKGDIPEGYSVSREKKERFSLILESASTNQTSMYLCASSYRDFDTEAFFGQGTRLTVV.

The chain recombines TRBV6-5 with TRBJ1-2; D possibly corresponds to TRBD1 (5 bases). In germline, CDR1 is MNHEY, CDR2 SVGAGI. V shed 5 bases and J shed 4 bases, with 17 bases lying between them. This CDR3 region has 15 residues. The CDR3 is CASSLRTRGIYGYTF. CDR3 coding DNA: TGTGCCAGCAGTCTAAGGACAAGGGGCATCTATGGCTACACCTTC.

This chain links TRBV18 with TRBJ2-1; TRBD2 aligns across 8 bases. CDR3 size: 15 residues. V was pared by 3 bases and J by 3 bases, with 4 bases of the junction left unmatched. Germline CDR1 KGHSH, CDR2 LQKENI. The CDR3 sequence is CASSPSLADYNEQFF. The CDR3 DNA follows: TGTGCCAGCTCACCGTCACTAGCGGACTACAATGAGCAGTTCTTC.

With respect to this clone: The same CDR3 can be traced to other DNA sequences in this sample. V gene TRBV18 combines with J gene TRBJ1-1, with 7 bases identical to TRBD1. Germline-derived CDR1 and CDR2 are KGHSH and LQKENI. The CDR3 contains 15 residues. After removal of 4 bases from V and 1 base from J, the junction contained 6 bases not matched to a gene. In DNA, the CDR3 is TGTGCCAGCTCACTCCGGACAGGCACGAACACTGAAGCTTTCTTT. Its translation is CASSLRTGTNTEAFF.

In this sample, this clone turned up once. J is TRBJ1-4 and V is TRBV5-5; 9 bases fit TRBD1. This CDR3 has 18 residues. Losses at the gene ends were 4 bases for V and 8 bases for J; bases not matched to a gene: 18. CDR1 SGHKS and CDR2 YYEKEE come from the germline V gene (reference sequence). As DNA, the CDR3 is TGTGCCAGCAGCGCGGGTACAGGGGGCGCGTCCGTCAGCGAAAAACTGTTTTTT. Translating gives CASSAGTGGASVSEKLFF.